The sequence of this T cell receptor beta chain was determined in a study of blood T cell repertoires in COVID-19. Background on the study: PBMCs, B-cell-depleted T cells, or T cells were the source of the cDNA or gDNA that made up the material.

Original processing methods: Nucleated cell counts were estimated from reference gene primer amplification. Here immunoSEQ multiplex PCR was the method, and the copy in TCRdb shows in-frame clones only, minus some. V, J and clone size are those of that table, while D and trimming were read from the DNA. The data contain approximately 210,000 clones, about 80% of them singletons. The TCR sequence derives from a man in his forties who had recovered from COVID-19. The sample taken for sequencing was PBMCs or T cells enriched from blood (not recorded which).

The CDR3 loop is CASTLLDTPGNTIYF. The DNA for the CDR3 is TGTGCCAGCACCCTTCTTGACACTCCTGGAAACACCATATATTTT. The rearrangement links TRBV9 to TRBJ1-3; no clear D gene. Germline CDR1 and CDR2: SGDLS and YYNGEE. This CDR3 region has 15 residues. Trimming shortened V by 6 bases and J by 2 bases, and 15 bases separated the two germline ends.